This note documents a single T cell receptor beta chain sequence. Its target is unknown. A much more abundant neighbour one base away suggests this may be a read error. For blood RNA, unsorted whole blood served as the source, and germline DNA was extracted too. The researchers produced TCR beta cDNA from approximately 460 ng total RNA with a constant-region primer. Construction of TCR beta libraries relied on three successive nested multiplex PCR rounds employing slightly modified ARM-PCR. A C-beta reverse primer was combined with TRBV1-TRBV30 forward primers in the first two PCR rounds, and each round had 9 to 10 cycles. In TCRdb, the multiplex PCR reads were re-called with MiXCR into one record per CDR3 protein. The table has around 330,000 distinct CDR3 sequences, 55% to 65% seen once. The V gene's germline CDR1 is LGHNA and CDR2 YSLEER. V was clipped by 4 bases and J by 1 base; unmatched bases: 5. The CDR3 has 15 residues.

These data originate in a study of tumor-infiltrating lymphocytes in primary liver carcinoma. Study-level results: Tumor-adjacent and tumor-blood pairs shared a smaller degree of overlap than tumor region pairs. No comparison of CD4+ and CD8+ repertoires was made, since the samples were bulk unsorted.

This TCR derives from a man aged 35-49 years with primary liver carcinoma and hepatitis B virus infection. V gene TRBV4-3 combines with J gene TRBJ2-3, with TRBD1 matching over 7 bases. Specimen: peripheral blood. The CDR3, as DNA: TGCGCCAGCAGCCCAGGGGGTTGCGGCACAGATACGCAGTATTTT. Its translation: CASSPGGCGTDTQYF.